What follows are 17 T cell receptor beta chains derived from one specimen sequenced in a study of blood T cell repertoires in COVID-19. Data came from immunoSEQ multiplex PCR; TCRdb stores just in-frame clones and leaves some out. The table shows roughly 380,000 clones, with around 85% occurring only once. Sequencing used peripheral blood. These receptors were collected from a woman aged 18-30 years with acute or convalescent COVID-19.

The rearrangement links TRBV7-2 to TRBJ2-3, with D perhaps TRBD2 (7 bases). Germline CDR1 SGHTA, CDR2 FQGNSA. This CDR3 spans 15 amino acids. V was trimmed by 7 bases and J by 2 bases, leaving 16 bases between them. For the CDR3, the DNA is TGTGCCAGCACCCTCAGGGGACTAAACACAGATACGCAGTATTTT. Translation gives CASTLRGLNTDTQYF.

This chain joins TRBV10-2 and TRBJ1-3; no clear D. V dropped 10 bases and J dropped 1 base, with 8 bases sitting between them. The germline gives CDR1 WSHSY, CDR2 SAAADI. The CDR3 is 12 residues long. CDR3 amino acids: CATGKSGNTIYF. DNA of the CDR3: TGCGCCACCGGGAAATCTGGAAACACCATATATTTT.

The chain uses TRBV2 and TRBJ1-3; D not certain. Germline loops: CDR1 SNHLY, CDR2 FYNNEI. The CDR3 covers 15 residues. V lost 6 bases to trimming and J lost 0 bases, with 12 bases between them. CDR3 sequence reads: CASRRSGTSGNTIYF. As DNA, the CDR3 is TGTGCCAGCAGGCGGAGCGGAACCTCTGGAAACACCATATATTTT.

J is TRBJ2-7 and V is TRBV28; D is possibly TRBD2 (6 bases). The CDR3 spans 13 residues. Trimming removed 10 bases from V and 4 bases from J, with 17 bases in between. Germline V gene sequence: CDR1 MDHEN, CDR2 SYDVKM. The CDR3 DNA sequence: TGTGCCACCCGGGAGTATCCCCTTTACGAGCAGTACTTC. It is translated as CATREYPLYEQYF.

This chain joins TRBV29-1 and TRBJ1-2; D not certain. The germline V and J ends were trimmed by 0 bases and 3 bases, with 11 bases remaining between them. Germline V gene sequence: CDR1 SQVTM, CDR2 ANQGSEA. The CDR3 loop spans 14 amino acids. In nucleotides, the CDR3 is TGCAGCGTTGAAGATCGGGGTATTTACTATGGCTACACCTTC. Translating it yields CSVEDRGIYYGYTF.

In nucleotides, the CDR3 is TGTGCCACCAGTGGCAGGGGGCTCGACTATGGCTACACCTTC. This gives the protein CATSGRGLDYGYTF. The V gene is TRBV24-1, the J gene TRBJ1-2, with TRBD1 matching over 8 bases. The length of the CDR3 is 14 residues. Trimming at V came to 5 bases and at J to 3 bases, leaving 4 bases not matched to a gene. In germline, CDR1 is KGHDR, CDR2 SFDVKD.

This sequence joins TRBV3-1 (or the pseudogene TRBV3-2) and TRBJ2-7; 10 nucleotides match TRBD1. Germline V gene lookup returns CDR1 LGHDT and CDR2 YNNKEL (reference sequence). This CDR3 region has 16 residues. Losses at the gene ends were 1 base for V and 3 bases for J; bases not matched to a gene: 6. The DNA of the CDR3 is TGTGCCAGCAGCCAAGCCTCGACAGGGGGCTTCTACGAGCAGTACTTC. Its protein product is CASSQASTGGFYEQYF.

The V gene is TRBV9, the J gene TRBJ2-3, with 8 bases lining up with TRBD2. Germline loops: CDR1 SGDLS, CDR2 YYNGEE. After removal of 0 bases from V and 2 bases from J, the junction contained 11 bases not matched to a gene. The CDR3 contains 18 residues. CDR3 sequence: CASSVGPRGGGFTDTQYF. The CDR3 DNA reads as TGTGCCAGCAGCGTAGGCCCGCGGGGCGGGGGGTTCACAGATACGCAGTATTTT.

In its sample, this clone was seen once. The rearrangement links TRBV6-5 to TRBJ2-5; possibly TRBD1 for D (6 bases). The V end was cut by 0 bases, the J end by 4 bases, with 9 bases between. The length of the CDR3 is 14 residues. Germline V CDR1 and CDR2: MNHEY, SVGAGI. In nucleotides, the CDR3 is TGTGCCAGCAGTTACTCAGGGGGACGAGAGACCCAGTACTTC. Translation gives CASSYSGGRETQYF.

The chain is built from TRBV7-2 and TRBJ1-5; TRBD1 might be the D (6 bases). The CDR3 totals 15 residues. V lost 3 bases, J lost 3 bases, and 12 bases lay in between. Germline CDR1 reads SGHTA; CDR2 reads FQGNSA. The CDR3 region has the DNA TGTGCCAGCAGCTTCACCGGGACATTCAATCAGCCCCAGCATTTT. Translating it yields CASSFTGTFNQPQHF. The whole variable domain, remainder taken from reference TRBV7-2 and TRBJ1-5, is GAGVSQSPSNKVTEKGKDVELRCDPISGHTALYWYRQSLGQGLEFLIYFQGNSAPDKSGLPSDRFSAERTGGSVSTLTIQRTQQEDSAVYLCASSFTGTFNQPQHFGDGTRLSIL.

This chain uses TRBV28 with TRBJ2-3, with 8 nucleotides matching TRBD2. With 1 base clipped from V and 6 bases from J, the junction kept 9 bases outside the gene matches. The germline V gene encodes CDR1 MDHEN and CDR2 SYDVKM. The CDR3 has 16 residues. The CDR3 region has the DNA TGTGCCAGCAGTTTATTTAAGCGGGAGATCTCCGATACGCAGTATTTT. As protein: CASSLFKREISDTQYF.

This clone was found once. Other DNA sequences within the sample encode an identical CDR3. V usage is TRBV27 and J usage is TRBJ2-5; tentative D call: TRBD1 (6 bases). This CDR3 has 13 amino acids. V gave up 3 bases and J gave up 2 bases, with 7 bases separating them. CDR1 is MNHEY and CDR2 is SMNVEV in the germline V gene (reference sequence). CDR3 protein: CASSLRGQETQYF. CDR3 sequence (DNA): TGTGCCAGCAGTTTGAGGGGGCAAGAGACCCAGTACTTC.

V is TRBV30 and J is TRBJ2-1; D perhaps matches TRBD1 (6 bases). Trimming left V 1 base short and J 9 bases short, with 13 bases between. This CDR3 has 13 amino acids. Germline V lookup: CDR1 GTSNPN, CDR2 SVGIG (reference sequence). The CDR3 nucleotides are TGTGCCTGGAGTGGGGTCTTAGGGGGTGAGCAGTTCTTC. It specifies CAWSGVLGGEQFF.

This clone was recorded only once. The CDR3 reads CASSLTSGISYEQYF. CDR3 nucleotides: TGCGCCAGCAGCTTGACTAGCGGGATATCCTACGAGCAGTACTTC. V is TRBV5-1 and J is TRBJ2-7, with 10 bases fitting TRBD2. Germline V lookup: CDR1 SGHRS, CDR2 YFSETQ. The CDR3 extends over 15 amino acids. After removal of 1 base from V and 1 base from J, the junction contained 2 bases not matched to a gene.

CDR3 loop: CASSLEWGGNGNTIYF. CDR3 DNA sequence: TGTGCCAGCAGCTTAGAGTGGGGGGGGAATGGAAACACCATATATTTT. The V and J genes are TRBV13 and TRBJ1-3, with D maybe TRBD1 (5 bases). Trimming removed 1 base at V and 3 bases at J, with 13 bases between. CDR1 and CDR2 (germline): PRHDT, FYEKMQ (reference sequence). This CDR3 comprises 16 residues.

This chain uses TRBV21-1 with TRBJ1-5; the table gives TRBD1 as D, unverified against the DNA. TRBV21-1 has pseudogene status. There are 16 residues in the CDR3. The DNA for the CDR3 is TGTGCCAGCACCAGGACCCGAGACAGGTGCAATCAGCCCCAGCATTTT. Translation: CASTRTRDRCNQPQHF.

The chain joins TRBV7-3 to TRBJ2-3; maybe TRBD2 (6 bases). Germline CDR1 is SGHTA and CDR2 is FQGTGA. Deletions cut 2 bases from V and 1 base from J, with 10 bases between. The CDR3 runs 15 residues. CDR3 region: CASSLGTPGTDTQYF. The DNA of the CDR3 is TGTGCCAGCAGCTTAGGGACTCCAGGCACAGATACGCAGTATTTT.